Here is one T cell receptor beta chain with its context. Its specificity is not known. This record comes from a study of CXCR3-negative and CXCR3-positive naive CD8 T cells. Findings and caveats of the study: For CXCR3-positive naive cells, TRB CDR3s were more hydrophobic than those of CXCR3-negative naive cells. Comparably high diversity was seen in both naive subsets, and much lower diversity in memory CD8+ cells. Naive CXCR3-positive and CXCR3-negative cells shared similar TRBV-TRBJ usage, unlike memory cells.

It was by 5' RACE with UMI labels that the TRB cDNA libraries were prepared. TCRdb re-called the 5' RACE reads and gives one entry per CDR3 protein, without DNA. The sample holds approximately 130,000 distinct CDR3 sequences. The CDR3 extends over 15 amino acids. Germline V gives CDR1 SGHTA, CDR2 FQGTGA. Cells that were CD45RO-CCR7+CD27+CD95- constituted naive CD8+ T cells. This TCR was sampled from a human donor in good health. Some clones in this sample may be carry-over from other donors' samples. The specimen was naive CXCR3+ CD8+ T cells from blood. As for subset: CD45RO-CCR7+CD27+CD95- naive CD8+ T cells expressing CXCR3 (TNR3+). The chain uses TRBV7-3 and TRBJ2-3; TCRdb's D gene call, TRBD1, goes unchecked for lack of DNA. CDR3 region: CASSHIGGRTDTQYF.